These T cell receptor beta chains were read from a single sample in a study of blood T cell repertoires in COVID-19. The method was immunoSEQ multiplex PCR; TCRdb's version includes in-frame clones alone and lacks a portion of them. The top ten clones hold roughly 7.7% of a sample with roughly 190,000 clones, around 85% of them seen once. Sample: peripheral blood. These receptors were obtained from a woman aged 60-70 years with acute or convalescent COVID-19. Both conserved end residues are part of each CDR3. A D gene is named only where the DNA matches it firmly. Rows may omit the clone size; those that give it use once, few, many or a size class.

cdr3_nt: TGCGCCAGCAGCCACGTCAGACAGGGCTCGGGGGCCAACGTCCTGACTTTC; cdr3_aa: CASSHVRQGSGANVLTF; v_call: TRBV5-1; d_call: TRBD1; j_call: TRBJ2-6; clone_size: once
cdr3_nt: TGTGCCACCAGCAGATTCCCTCCAGACGAGCAGTACTTC; cdr3_aa: CATSRFPPDEQYF; v_call: TRBV15; d_call: NA; j_call: TRBJ2-7; clone_size: NA
cdr3_nt: TGTGCCAGCAGACCCACCGGACAGCGAGAAGCTTTCTTT; cdr3_aa: CASRPTGQREAFF; v_call: TRBV6-5; d_call: NA; j_call: TRBJ1-1; clone_size: NA
cdr3_nt: TGTGCCAGCAGTACTCGTGATCATGGCTACACCTTC; cdr3_aa: CASSTRDHGYTF; v_call: TRBV28; d_call: NA; j_call: TRBJ1-2; clone_size: once
cdr3_nt: TGTGCCAGTGCGCTTCAGGGGGCCGAGGAGCTGTTTTTT; cdr3_aa: CASALQGAEELFF; v_call: TRBV19; d_call: TRBD1; j_call: TRBJ2-2; clone_size: NA
cdr3_nt: TGTGCCAGCAGCTTAAAAGCGGGGGGTAGCGGGAGATCGACAGATACGCAGTATTTT; cdr3_aa: CASSLKAGGSGRSTDTQYF; v_call: TRBV7-3; d_call: TRBD2; j_call: TRBJ2-3; clone_size: NA
cdr3_nt: TGTGCCAGCAGCTTAGGTGGCGGGAGGTGGGATGAGCAGTTCTTC; cdr3_aa: CASSLGGGRWDEQFF; v_call: TRBV7-9; d_call: TRBD2; j_call: TRBJ2-1; clone_size: NA
cdr3_nt: TGTGCATACATAGCGGGGGAGAGCGCCAAAGAGACCCAGTACTTC; cdr3_aa: CAYIAGESAKETQYF; v_call: TRBV30; d_call: TRBD2; j_call: TRBJ2-5; clone_size: NA
cdr3_nt: TGTGCCTGGAGTCCAGGGGGGAGCTCTGGAAACACCATATATTTT; cdr3_aa: CAWSPGGSSGNTIYF; v_call: TRBV30; d_call: TRBD1; j_call: TRBJ1-3; clone_size: NA
cdr3_nt: TGCGCCAGCAGCCTCGGCCGGGGCACTGAAGCTTTCTTT; cdr3_aa: CASSLGRGTEAFF; v_call: TRBV5-1; d_call: NA; j_call: TRBJ1-1; clone_size: NA
cdr3_nt: TGCGCCAGCAGCTTGGCCCGAGGCAGGGGGTTTGGCGAGCAGTACTTC; cdr3_aa: CASSLARGRGFGEQYF; v_call: TRBV5-1; d_call: TRBD1; j_call: TRBJ2-7; clone_size: few
cdr3_nt: TGTGCCAGCAGCTTCAGGGGGTCCTATAATTCACCCCTCCACTTT; cdr3_aa: CASSFRGSYNSPLHF; v_call: TRBV11-2; d_call: TRBD1; j_call: TRBJ1-6; clone_size: NA
cdr3_nt: TGTGCCAGCAGCGAGACTACAGGGGTTACTGAAGCTTTCTTT; cdr3_aa: CASSETTGVTEAFF; v_call: TRBV6-5; d_call: TRBD1; j_call: TRBJ1-1; clone_size: NA
cdr3_nt: TGTGCCAGCTCACCCCGGGAACCTAACACCGGGGAGCTGTTTTTT; cdr3_aa: CASSPREPNTGELFF; v_call: TRBV18; d_call: NA; j_call: TRBJ2-2; clone_size: NA
cdr3_nt: TGTGCCAGTAGTATGAAGCTTTCCAGGGGGAATCAGCCCCAGCATTTT; cdr3_aa: CASSMKLSRGNQPQHF; v_call: TRBV19; d_call: TRBD1; j_call: TRBJ1-5; clone_size: once
cdr3_nt: TGTGCCAGCAGCGCCCCAAGGGGGCTATACACTGAAGCTTTCTTT; cdr3_aa: CASSAPRGLYTEAFF; v_call: TRBV5-4; d_call: TRBD1; j_call: TRBJ1-1; clone_size: once
cdr3_nt: TGTGCCAGCAATTTAGCCGGACTAGCGGGTGGGGATACGCAGTATTTT; cdr3_aa: CASNLAGLAGGDTQYF; v_call: TRBV6-6; d_call: TRBD2; j_call: TRBJ2-3; clone_size: NA
cdr3_nt: TGTGCCAGTAGTATAGGCGGGGCAGGTCGCAGTAACTATGGCTACACCTTC; cdr3_aa: CASSIGGAGRSNYGYTF; v_call: TRBV19; d_call: NA; j_call: TRBJ1-2; clone_size: NA
cdr3_nt: TGCGCCAGCAAGGACCCAGAGGGCTACAATGAGCAGTTCTTC; cdr3_aa: CASKDPEGYNEQFF; v_call: TRBV5-1; d_call: NA; j_call: TRBJ2-1; clone_size: once
cdr3_nt: TGCGCCAGCAGCCTGCTTCAACAGGCGCTGAACACCGGGGAGCTGTTTTTT; cdr3_aa: CASSLLQQALNTGELFF; v_call: TRBV5-1; d_call: NA; j_call: TRBJ2-2; clone_size: NA
cdr3_nt: TGTGCCAGCAGACCTACGGCAGGGTGGAACACTGAAGCTTTCTTT; cdr3_aa: CASRPTAGWNTEAFF; v_call: TRBV2; d_call: NA; j_call: TRBJ1-1; clone_size: NA
cdr3_nt: TGCGCCAGCAGCCAAAATAGAGGCGGGACTGAAGCTTTCTTT; cdr3_aa: CASSQNRGGTEAFF; v_call: TRBV4-1; d_call: NA; j_call: TRBJ1-1; clone_size: NA
cdr3_nt: TGTGCCAGCAGCCCGGGACTGCTCTATAATTCACCCCTCCACTTT; cdr3_aa: CASSPGLLYNSPLHF; v_call: TRBV21-1; d_call: NA; j_call: TRBJ1-6; clone_size: NA
cdr3_nt: TGTGCCAGCAGGGGCTATAGCAATCAGCCCCAGCATTTT; cdr3_aa: CASRGYSNQPQHF; v_call: TRBV28; d_call: NA; j_call: TRBJ1-5; clone_size: NA
cdr3_nt: TGCGCCAGCAGCTTGAGCGGGGGCCCAGAGAATACGCAGTATTTT; cdr3_aa: CASSLSGGPENTQYF; v_call: TRBV5-1; d_call: TRBD2; j_call: TRBJ2-3; clone_size: once
cdr3_nt: TGTGCCAGCAGTGAATTTAACGGGGGAGGCTACACCTTC; cdr3_aa: CASSEFNGGGYTF; v_call: TRBV6-1; d_call: NA; j_call: TRBJ1-2; clone_size: many
cdr3_nt: TGCGCCAGCAGCTTGGGTCCAGGGGAAGCAGGCTATGGCTACACCTTC; cdr3_aa: CASSLGPGEAGYGYTF; v_call: TRBV5-1; d_call: NA; j_call: TRBJ1-2; clone_size: NA
cdr3_nt: TGTGCCAGCAGCCCCAGGACAGGGTATGGCTACACCTTC; cdr3_aa: CASSPRTGYGYTF; v_call: TRBV3-1/TRBV3-2; d_call: TRBD1; j_call: TRBJ1-2; clone_size: once
cdr3_nt: TGTGCCAGCAGCGTAGAAGCGGATTGGCAGCCCCAGCATTTT; cdr3_aa: CASSVEADWQPQHF; v_call: TRBV9; d_call: NA; j_call: TRBJ1-5; clone_size: NA
cdr3_nt: TGCGCCAGCAGCCGACTAGGCCGCACAGATACGCAGTATTTT; cdr3_aa: CASSRLGRTDTQYF; v_call: TRBV5-1; d_call: NA; j_call: TRBJ2-3; clone_size: NA
cdr3_nt: TGTGCCAGCAGGGGGGCAGTAGGGTCACCCCTCCACTTT; cdr3_aa: CASRGAVGSPLHF; v_call: TRBV12-3/TRBV12-4; d_call: NA; j_call: TRBJ1-6; clone_size: few
cdr3_nt: TGTGCCAGCAGCACCCAGGGGAGGGAAGAGACCCAGTACTTC; cdr3_aa: CASSTQGREETQYF; v_call: TRBV2; d_call: NA; j_call: TRBJ2-5; clone_size: few
cdr3_nt: TGTGCCAGCAGCTTAACGGGAGGGCCTCTTGTTGATGAGCAGTTCTTC; cdr3_aa: CASSLTGGPLVDEQFF; v_call: TRBV7-3; d_call: TRBD2; j_call: TRBJ2-1; clone_size: once
cdr3_nt: TGTGCCAGCAGCCTGACTAGCGGGACGACAGATACGCAGTATTTT; cdr3_aa: CASSLTSGTTDTQYF; v_call: TRBV28; d_call: TRBD2; j_call: TRBJ2-3; clone_size: NA
cdr3_nt: TGTGCCAGCAGCTGGACTAGCGGCCAAGAGACCCAGTACTTC; cdr3_aa: CASSWTSGQETQYF; v_call: TRBV3-1/TRBV3-2; d_call: TRBD2; j_call: TRBJ2-5; clone_size: NA
cdr3_nt: TGTGCCAGCCGCCTAGCGGGTATCGGAGATACGCAGTATTTT; cdr3_aa: CASRLAGIGDTQYF; v_call: TRBV27; d_call: TRBD2; j_call: TRBJ2-3; clone_size: NA
cdr3_nt: TGTGCCAGCACCCCACTAGCGATTGGGGTGACCGGGGAGCTGTTTTTT; cdr3_aa: CASTPLAIGVTGELFF; v_call: TRBV28; d_call: TRBD2; j_call: TRBJ2-2; clone_size: NA
cdr3_nt: TGTGCCAGCAGTCCGATTACTACAGGGGACAATTCACCCCTCCACTTT; cdr3_aa: CASSPITTGDNSPLHF; v_call: TRBV27; d_call: TRBD1; j_call: TRBJ1-6; clone_size: NA
cdr3_nt: TGTGCCAGCAGTTACTCGAGGAGTTTCAGCGATGAGCAGTTCTTC; cdr3_aa: CASSYSRSFSDEQFF; v_call: TRBV6-5; d_call: NA; j_call: TRBJ2-1; clone_size: NA